The entry that follows covers one TCR beta chain sequence. This sample stems from a study of blood T cell repertoires in COVID-19. Across the study: The analysed material was cDNA or gDNA that came from T cells, B-cell-depleted T cells, or PBMCs.

Profiled with immunoSEQ multiplex PCR; TCRdb holds only in-frame clones, not every one. This table holds 270,000 or so clones, approximately 84% found once. The CDR3 extends over 13 amino acids. Germline V gives CDR1 DFQATT, CDR2 SNEGSKA (reference sequence). V was clipped by 3 bases and J by 4 bases, with 12 bases between them. Participants' reported clinical history set cohort assignment. Cohort 3 recovery required two negative PCRs, clearance, or symptom resolution. V is TRBV20-1 and J is TRBJ1-2; no firm D call. This sequence was found in a man aged 50 to 59 who had recovered from COVID-19. The sequenced sample consisted of PBMCs or T cells enriched from blood (not recorded which). The CDR3 coding sequence is TGCAGTGCTAGTGCTCCCTTCGTCTATGGCTACACCTTC. This sequence encodes CSASAPFVYGYTF.